The rows below give T cell receptor beta chains drawn from one sample of a study of OX40 agonist ivuxolimab in advanced cancers. Generated by immunoSEQ multiplex PCR, the TCRdb table keeps only in-frame clones and is missing some. The sample contains more than 75,000 clones, approximately 90% of which appear only once. The sample consisted of CD4+ or CD8+ T cells sorted from blood, taken in a trial of the OX40 agonist ivuxolimab. The receptors come from an adult with an advanced solid tumor such as melanoma, head and neck, liver or kidney cancer. Both conserved end residues are part of each CDR3. The order of the fields is V gene, CDR3 protein.

V gene: TRBV19
CDR3 protein: CASSSDRDRNEQFF

V gene: TRBV29-1
CDR3 protein: CSVRTGGVTGELFF

V gene: TRBV28
CDR3 protein: CASSSGTALQFF

V gene: TRBV19
CDR3 protein: CASSVATNEKLFF

V gene: TRBV7-2
CDR3 protein: CASSLSFGNEQFF

V gene: TRBV5-6
CDR3 protein: CASSSTGQGAAYWFEQYF

V gene: TRBV7-9
CDR3 protein: CASSLGGIQTEAFF

V gene: TRBV5-1
CDR3 protein: CASSWGQGDTQYF

V gene: TRBV11-2
CDR3 protein: CASSLGARETQYF

V gene: TRBV27
CDR3 protein: CASSLEGGEAFF

V gene: TRBV7-2
CDR3 protein: CASSLWGVDQPQHF

V gene: TRBV28
CDR3 protein: CASKARQGEQYF

V gene: TRBV6-5
CDR3 protein: CASSYSRGRTEAFF

V gene: TRBV5-6
CDR3 protein: CASSLDFRGHEQYF

V gene: TRBV15
CDR3 protein: CATSRELWQVSNQPQHF

V gene: TRBV7-2
CDR3 protein: CASSFGGSVQETQYF

V gene: TRBV4-2
CDR3 protein: CASSQARTSGDGAAKNIQYF

V gene: TRBV9
CDR3 protein: CASSVGTSEYTGELFF

V gene: TRBV5-1
CDR3 protein: CASSTNTDTQYF

V gene: TRBV7-8
CDR3 protein: CASSPGTVNYGYTF

V gene: TRBV30
CDR3 protein: CAWRPQGNEQFF

V gene: TRBV5-5
CDR3 protein: CASRRSGDSTDTQYF

V gene: TRBV7-2
CDR3 protein: CASSLAFSRVPEQFF

V gene: TRBV5-5
CDR3 protein: CASSLQWLAEAFF

V gene: TRBV4-1
CDR3 protein: CASSQELEDSGANVLTF

V gene: TRBV19
CDR3 protein: CASSPRTGGQETQYF

V gene: TRBV18
CDR3 protein: CASSSGQRSYNEQFF

V gene: TRBV5-1
CDR3 protein: CASRWGGVTDTQYF

V gene: TRBV5-6
CDR3 protein: CASSFWARGTDTQYF

V gene: TRBV19
CDR3 protein: CAITRADTMNTEAFF

V gene: TRBV5-1
CDR3 protein: CASSLGNTQETQYF

V gene: TRBV6-5
CDR3 protein: CAIRSTGGTEAFF

V gene: TRBV30
CDR3 protein: CASKRQGEAFF

V gene: TRBV28
CDR3 protein: CASRPPGTLNQYF

V gene: TRBV5-1
CDR3 protein: CASSLDTGASEQYF

V gene: TRBV5-1
CDR3 protein: CASSPGQGAGELFF

V gene: TRBV7-8
CDR3 protein: CASSLAPQGASPLHF

V gene: TRBV13
CDR3 protein: CASSRREGSYEQYF

V gene: TRBV18
CDR3 protein: CASSGGTYEQYF